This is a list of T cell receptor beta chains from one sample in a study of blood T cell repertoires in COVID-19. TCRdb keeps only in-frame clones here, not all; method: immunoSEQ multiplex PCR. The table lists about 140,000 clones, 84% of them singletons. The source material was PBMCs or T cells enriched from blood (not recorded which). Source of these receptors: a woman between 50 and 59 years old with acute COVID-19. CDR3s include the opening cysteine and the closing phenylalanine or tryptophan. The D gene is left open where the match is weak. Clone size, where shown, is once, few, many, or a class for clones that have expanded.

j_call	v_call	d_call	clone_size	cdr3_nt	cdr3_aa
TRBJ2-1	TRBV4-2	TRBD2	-	TGTGCCAGCAGCCAATCCACCGGGACTAGCGACTACAATGAGCAGTTCTTC	CASSQSTGTSDYNEQFF
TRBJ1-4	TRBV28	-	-	TGTGCCAGCAGTCCCTCCGGCGGGGACGAAGAAAAACTGTTTTTT	CASSPSGGDEEKLFF
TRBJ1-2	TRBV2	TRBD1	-	TGTGCCAGCAGAGGACAGGGGGCCGTCTATGGCTACACCTTC	CASRGQGAVYGYTF
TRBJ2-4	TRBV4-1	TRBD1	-	TGCGCCAGCAGCCATACCTGGGGGGACAGGGCAAACATTCAGTACTTC	CASSHTWGDRANIQYF
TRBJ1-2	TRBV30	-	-	TGTGCCTGGAGTGGGACGACTGCGGGGGGCTACACCTTC	CAWSGTTAGGYTF
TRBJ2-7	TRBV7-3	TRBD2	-	TGTGCCAGCAGCTCGGGGACTAGCGACGAGCAGTACTTC	CASSSGTSDEQYF
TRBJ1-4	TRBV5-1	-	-	TGCGCCAGCAGATCCATTACAGGGCCTGCAACTAATGAAAAACTGTTTTTT	CASRSITGPATNEKLFF
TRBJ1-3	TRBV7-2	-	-	TGTGCCAGCACCAACCCCCGCGGGGGCACCATATATTTT	CASTNPRGGTIYF
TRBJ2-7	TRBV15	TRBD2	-	TGTGCCACCAGCAGGAGACTAGCGGGAACCTACGAGCAGTACTTC	CATSRRLAGTYEQYF
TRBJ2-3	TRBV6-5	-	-	TGTGCCAGCGCGACTAGGACCACAGATACGCAGTATTTT	CASATRTTDTQYF
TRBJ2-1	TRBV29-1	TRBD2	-	TGCAGCGCACTGGAAGATAGCGGGGAGCAGTTCTTC	CSALEDSGEQFF
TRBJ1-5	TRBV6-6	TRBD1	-	TGTGCCAGCAGCTACTCAGGGGGCGGCAATCAGCCCCAGCATTTT	CASSYSGGGNQPQHF
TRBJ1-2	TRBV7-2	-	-	TGTGCCAGCAGCTCGTCGACAGGTTCTAACTATGGCTACACCTTC	CASSSSTGSNYGYTF
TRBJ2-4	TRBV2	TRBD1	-	TGTGCCAGCAGCCGACAGGGGTTAAGCAAAAACATTCAGTACTTC	CASSRQGLSKNIQYF
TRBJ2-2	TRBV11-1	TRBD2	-	TGTGCCAGCAGCCAAACTAGCGGGAGCCCCGGGGAGCTGTTTTTT	CASSQTSGSPGELFF
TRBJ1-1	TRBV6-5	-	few	TGTGCCAGCATCTCGAGGACAGTGAACACTGAAGCTTTCTTT	CASISRTVNTEAFF
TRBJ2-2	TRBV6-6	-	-	TGTGCCAGCAGTTATTCCGGGACAAGGGTAACCGGGGAGCTGTTTTTT	CASSYSGTRVTGELFF
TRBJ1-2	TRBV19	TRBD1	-	TGTGCCAGTAGTAGGGACAGGTCCGATAATGGCTACACCTTC	CASSRDRSDNGYTF
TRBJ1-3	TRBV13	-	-	TGTGCCAGCAGCTTCGCCCCCACGAGCTCTGGAAACACCATATATTTT	CASSFAPTSSGNTIYF
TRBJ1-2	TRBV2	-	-	TGTGCCAGCAGTGACCAGGGTACGAATGGCTACACCTTC	CASSDQGTNGYTF
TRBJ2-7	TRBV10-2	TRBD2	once	TGCGCCAGCAGTGTGCAACTAGCGGGAGGGCAGTACTTC	CASSVQLAGGQYF
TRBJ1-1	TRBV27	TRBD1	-	TGTGCCAGCAGTTTCTCAGGGGGCAGGACTGAAGCTTTCTTT	CASSFSGGRTEAFF
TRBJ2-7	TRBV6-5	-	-	TGTGCCAGCAGTCTCTCCCCGTTCTCCTACGAGCAGTACTTC	CASSLSPFSYEQYF
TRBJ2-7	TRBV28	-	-	TGTGCCAGCAGCACTACCACTAGGAGGGAGCAGTACTTC	CASSTTTRREQYF
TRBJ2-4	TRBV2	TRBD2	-	TGTGCCAGCAGTGATGGTAGCGGGGTAGCCAAAAACATTCAGTACTTC	CASSDGSGVAKNIQYF
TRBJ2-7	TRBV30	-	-	TGTGTCTGGGGACCTTCTTCCTACGAGCAGTACTTC	CVWGPSSYEQYF
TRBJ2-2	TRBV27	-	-	TGTGCCAGCACTAAACTAGCACAGCGGACCGGGGAGCTGTTTTTT	CASTKLAQRTGELFF